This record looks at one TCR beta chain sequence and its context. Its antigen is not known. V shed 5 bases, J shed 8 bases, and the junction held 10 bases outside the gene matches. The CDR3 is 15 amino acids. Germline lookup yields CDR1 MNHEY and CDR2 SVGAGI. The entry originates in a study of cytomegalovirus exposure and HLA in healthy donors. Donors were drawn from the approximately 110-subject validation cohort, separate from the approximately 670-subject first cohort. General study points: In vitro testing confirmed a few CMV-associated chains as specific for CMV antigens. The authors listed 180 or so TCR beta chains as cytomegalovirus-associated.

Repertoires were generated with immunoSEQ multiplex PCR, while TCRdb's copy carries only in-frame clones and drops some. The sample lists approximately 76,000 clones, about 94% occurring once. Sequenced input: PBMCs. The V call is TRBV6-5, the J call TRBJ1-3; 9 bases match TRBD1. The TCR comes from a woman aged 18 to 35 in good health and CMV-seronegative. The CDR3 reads CASSTDRGSRHTIYF. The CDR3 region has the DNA TGTGCCAGCAGTACGGACAGGGGATCGCGACACACCATATATTTT.